Listed below are T cell receptor beta chains from one sample, sequenced in a study of OX40 agonist ivuxolimab in advanced cancers. TCRdb's copy holds only in-frame clones and misses some; the assay was immunoSEQ multiplex PCR. The sample has 40,000 to 55,000 clones, roughly 85% seen once; the top ten hold less than 3.5%. The sequenced sample was CD4+ or CD8+ T cells sorted from blood, obtained in a trial of the OX40 agonist ivuxolimab. All receptors come from an adult with an advanced solid tumor such as melanoma, head and neck, liver or kidney cancer. Each CDR3 is given with its conserved first and last residue. D genes are given only for firm matches. Clone size appears in some rows only: once, few, many, or a class for an expanded clone.

abundance	v_gene	d_gene	j_gene	CDR3nt	CDR3aa
once	TRBV20-1	NA	TRBJ2-5	TGCAGTGGTACTCGGGAGACCCAGTACTTC	CSGTRETQYF
NA	TRBV6-5	NA	TRBJ2-1	TGTGCCAGCAGTTACTTCCCCGGGTCGTCCTACAATGAGCAGTTCTTC	CASSYFPGSSYNEQFF
few	TRBV10-3	TRBD2	TRBJ2-3	TGTGCCATCAGTGTCCTCGCGGGAGGACAAGATACGCAGTATTTT	CAISVLAGGQDTQYF
NA	TRBV4-3	NA	TRBJ1-6	TGCGCCAGCAGCCAAGATACGTCGACAGCGGGTACTTCACCCCTCCACTTT	CASSQDTSTAGTSPLHF
once	TRBV28	NA	TRBJ1-2	TGTGCCAGCAGTCCCCCTCAAGACAGTTCCTATGGCTACACCTTC	CASSPPQDSSYGYTF
NA	TRBV6-1	TRBD1	TRBJ2-7	TGTGCCAGCAGTGAAAAGGGGGCCGGGACGGTACCCTACGAGCAGTACTTC	CASSEKGAGTVPYEQYF
NA	TRBV28	NA	TRBJ2-7	TGTGCCAGCAGTTTATTCGGACAAACAACCTACGAGCAGTACTTC	CASSLFGQTTYEQYF
NA	TRBV9	NA	TRBJ2-1	TGTGCCAGCAGCGTAGCTTTCAATGAGCAGTTCTTC	CASSVAFNEQFF
NA	TRBV27	NA	TRBJ2-3	TGTGCCAGCAGTTTAAAGAGGACCGCGAGCACAGATACGCAGTATTTT	CASSLKRTASTDTQYF
NA	TRBV5-1	NA	TRBJ2-3	TGCGCCAGCAGCTCGACCTCTAATGGGGGAGATACGCAGTATTTT	CASSSTSNGGDTQYF
NA	TRBV10-1	NA	TRBJ2-7	TGCGCCAGCAGTGAGTCCTTTAGGTCCTACGAGCAGTACTTC	CASSESFRSYEQYF
once	TRBV5-4	TRBD1	TRBJ2-6	TGTGCCACTTTCCCTACGGACAGGTTAAATTACTCTGGGGCCAACGTCCTGACTTTC	CATFPTDRLNYSGANVLTF
NA	TRBV5-1	TRBD2	TRBJ2-1	TGCGCCAGCAGCGGCGGGAGGAACTCCTACAATGAGCAGTTCTTC	CASSGGRNSYNEQFF
NA	TRBV7-9	NA	TRBJ2-1	TGTGCCAGCAGCCCATACAATGAGCAGTTCTTC	CASSPYNEQFF
NA	TRBV6-5	NA	TRBJ2-3	TGTGCCAGCAGGGTACGGGAAAGCAGCCATACGCAGTATTTT	CASRVRESSHTQYF